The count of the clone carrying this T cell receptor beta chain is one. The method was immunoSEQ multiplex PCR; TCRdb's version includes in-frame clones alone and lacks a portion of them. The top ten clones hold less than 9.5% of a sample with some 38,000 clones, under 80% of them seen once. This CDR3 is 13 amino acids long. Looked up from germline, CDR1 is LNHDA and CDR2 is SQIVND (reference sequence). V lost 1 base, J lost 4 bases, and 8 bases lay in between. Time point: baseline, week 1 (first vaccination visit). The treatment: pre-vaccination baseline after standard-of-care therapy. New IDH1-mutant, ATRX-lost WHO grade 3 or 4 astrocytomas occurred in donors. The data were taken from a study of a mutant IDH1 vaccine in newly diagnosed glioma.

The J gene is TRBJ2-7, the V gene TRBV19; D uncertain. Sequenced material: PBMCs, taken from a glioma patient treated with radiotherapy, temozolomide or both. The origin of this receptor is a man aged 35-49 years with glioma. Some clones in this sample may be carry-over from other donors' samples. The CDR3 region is CASSIVSGYEQYF. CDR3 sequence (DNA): TGTGCCAGTAGTATAGTATCAGGTTACGAGCAGTACTTC.